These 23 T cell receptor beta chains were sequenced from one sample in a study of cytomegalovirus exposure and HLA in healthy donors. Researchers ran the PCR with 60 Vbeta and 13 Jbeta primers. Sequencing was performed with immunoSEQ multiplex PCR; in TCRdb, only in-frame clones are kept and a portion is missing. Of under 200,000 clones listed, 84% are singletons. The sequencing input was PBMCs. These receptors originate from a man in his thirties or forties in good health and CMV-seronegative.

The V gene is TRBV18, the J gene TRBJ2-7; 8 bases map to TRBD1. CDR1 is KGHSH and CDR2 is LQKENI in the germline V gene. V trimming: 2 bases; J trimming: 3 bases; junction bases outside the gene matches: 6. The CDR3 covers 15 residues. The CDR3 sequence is CASSPSQGELYEQYF. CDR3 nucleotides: TGTGCCAGCTCACCATCACAGGGGGAGCTCTACGAGCAGTACTTC.

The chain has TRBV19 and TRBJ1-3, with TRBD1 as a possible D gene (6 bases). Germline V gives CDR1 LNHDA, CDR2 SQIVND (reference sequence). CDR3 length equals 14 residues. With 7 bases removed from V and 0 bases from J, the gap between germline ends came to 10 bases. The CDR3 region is CASKGHFSGNTIYF. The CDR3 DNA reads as TGTGCCAGTAAGGGACATTTCTCTGGAAACACCATATATTTT.

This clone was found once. As DNA, the CDR3 is TGTGCCAGCAGTTTATTTAGCATCCCGCAGGGAACTAATGAAAAACTGTTTTTT. Translated, it gives CASSLFSIPQGTNEKLFF. The chain combines TRBV28 with TRBJ1-4, with D perhaps TRBD1 (5 bases). The CDR3 is 18 amino acids. V was clipped by 1 base and J by 1 base, with 16 bases between them. CDR1 MDHEN and CDR2 SYDVKM come from the germline V gene.

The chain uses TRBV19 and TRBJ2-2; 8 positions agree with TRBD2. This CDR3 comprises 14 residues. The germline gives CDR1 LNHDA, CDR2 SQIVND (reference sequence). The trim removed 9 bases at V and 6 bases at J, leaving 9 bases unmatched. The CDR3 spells CASLLAGTPGELFF. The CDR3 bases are TGTGCCAGCCTATTAGCGGGAACTCCCGGGGAGCTGTTTTTT.

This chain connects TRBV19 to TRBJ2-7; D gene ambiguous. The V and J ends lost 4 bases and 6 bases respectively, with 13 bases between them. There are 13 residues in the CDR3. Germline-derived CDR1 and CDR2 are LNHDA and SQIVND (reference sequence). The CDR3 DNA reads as TGTGCCAGTAGTACCCTTAGCTCGAGCGAGCAGTACTTC. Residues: CASSTLSSSEQYF.

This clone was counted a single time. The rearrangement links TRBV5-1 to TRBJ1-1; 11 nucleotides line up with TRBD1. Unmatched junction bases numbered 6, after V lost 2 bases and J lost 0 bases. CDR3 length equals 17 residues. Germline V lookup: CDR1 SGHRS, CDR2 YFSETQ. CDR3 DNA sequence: TGCGCCAGCAGCTTCGCCGGGACAGGGGGTATGAACACTGAAGCTTTCTTT. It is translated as CASSFAGTGGMNTEAFF.

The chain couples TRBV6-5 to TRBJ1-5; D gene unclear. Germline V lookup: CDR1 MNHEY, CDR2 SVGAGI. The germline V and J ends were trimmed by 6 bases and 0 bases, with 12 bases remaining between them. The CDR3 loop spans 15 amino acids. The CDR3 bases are TGTGCCAGCAGGCTGAGGGAGTATAGCAATCAGCCCCAGCATTTT. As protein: CASRLREYSNQPQHF.

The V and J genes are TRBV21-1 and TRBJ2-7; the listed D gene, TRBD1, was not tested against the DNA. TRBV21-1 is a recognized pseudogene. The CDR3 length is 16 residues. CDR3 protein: CASSKGKKDRIYEQYF. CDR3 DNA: TGTGCCAGCAGCAAGGGCAAGAAGGACAGGATCTACGAGCAGTACTTC.

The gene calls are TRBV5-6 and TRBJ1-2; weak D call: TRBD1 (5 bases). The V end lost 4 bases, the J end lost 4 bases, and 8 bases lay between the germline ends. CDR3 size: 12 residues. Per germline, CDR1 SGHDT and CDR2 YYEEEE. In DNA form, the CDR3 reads TGTGCCAGCAGCGGGGGGAGCTATGGCTACACCTTC. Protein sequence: CASSGGSYGYTF.

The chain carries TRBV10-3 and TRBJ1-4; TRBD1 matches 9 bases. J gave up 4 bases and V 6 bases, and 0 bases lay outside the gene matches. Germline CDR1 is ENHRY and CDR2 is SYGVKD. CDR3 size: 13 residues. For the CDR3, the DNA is TGTGCCATCAGGGACAGGGGTAATGAAAAACTGTTTTTT. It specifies CAIRDRGNEKLFF.

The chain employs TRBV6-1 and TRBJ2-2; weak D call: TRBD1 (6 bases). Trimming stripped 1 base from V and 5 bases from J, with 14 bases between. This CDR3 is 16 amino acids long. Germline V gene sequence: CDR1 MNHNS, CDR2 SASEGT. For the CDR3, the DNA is TGTGCCAGCAGTGAAGGGGGTTGGGGGCAGACCGGGGAGCTGTTTTTT. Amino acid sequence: CASSEGGWGQTGELFF.

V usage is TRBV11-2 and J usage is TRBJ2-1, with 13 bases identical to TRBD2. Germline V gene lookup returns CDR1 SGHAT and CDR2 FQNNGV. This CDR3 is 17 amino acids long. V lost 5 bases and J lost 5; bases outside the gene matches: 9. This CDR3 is CASSMSSGLAGNNEQFF. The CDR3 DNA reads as TGTGCCAGCAGCATGTCCTCGGGACTAGCGGGAAACAATGAGCAGTTCTTC.

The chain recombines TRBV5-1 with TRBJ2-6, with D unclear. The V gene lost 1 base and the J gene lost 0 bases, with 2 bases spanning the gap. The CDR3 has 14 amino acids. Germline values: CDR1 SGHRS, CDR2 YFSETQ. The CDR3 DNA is TGCGCCAGCAGCTTGCGCTCTGGGGCCAACGTCCTGACTTTC. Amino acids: CASSLRSGANVLTF.

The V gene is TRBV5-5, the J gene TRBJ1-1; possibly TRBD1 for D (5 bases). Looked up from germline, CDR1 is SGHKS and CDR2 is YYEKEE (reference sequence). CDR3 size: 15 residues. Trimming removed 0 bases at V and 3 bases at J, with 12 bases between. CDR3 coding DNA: TGTGCCAGCAGCTTGGGGACAACCTGGGACACTGAAGCTTTCTTT. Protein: CASSLGTTWDTEAFF.

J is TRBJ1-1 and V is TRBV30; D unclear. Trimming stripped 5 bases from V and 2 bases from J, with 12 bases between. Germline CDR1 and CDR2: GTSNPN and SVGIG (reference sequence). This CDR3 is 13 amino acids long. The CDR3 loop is CAWASRSNTEAFF. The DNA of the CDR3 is TGTGCCTGGGCTTCAAGGAGTAACACTGAAGCTTTCTTT.

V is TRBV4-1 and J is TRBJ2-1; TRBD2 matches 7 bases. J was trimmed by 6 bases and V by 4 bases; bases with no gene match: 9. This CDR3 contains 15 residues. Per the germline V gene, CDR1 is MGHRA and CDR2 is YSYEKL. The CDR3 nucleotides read TGCGCCAGCAGCCCTTGGGCGGGAGTAAGCAATGAGCAGTTCTTC. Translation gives CASSPWAGVSNEQFF.

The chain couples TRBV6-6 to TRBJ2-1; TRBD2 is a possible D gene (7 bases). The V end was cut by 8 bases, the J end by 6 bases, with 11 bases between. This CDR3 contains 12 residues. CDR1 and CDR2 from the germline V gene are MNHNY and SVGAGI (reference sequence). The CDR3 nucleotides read TGTGCCAGCTGGGGGGGGGCCAATGAGCAGTTCTTC. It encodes CASWGGANEQFF.

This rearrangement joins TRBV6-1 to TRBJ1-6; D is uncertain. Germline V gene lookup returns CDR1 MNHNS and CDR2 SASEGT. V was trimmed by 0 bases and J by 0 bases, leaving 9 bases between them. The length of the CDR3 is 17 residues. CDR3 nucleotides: TGTGCCAGCAGTGAAGCTGGCCCCAGCTCCTATAATTCACCCCTCCACTTT. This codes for CASSEAGPSSYNSPLHF.

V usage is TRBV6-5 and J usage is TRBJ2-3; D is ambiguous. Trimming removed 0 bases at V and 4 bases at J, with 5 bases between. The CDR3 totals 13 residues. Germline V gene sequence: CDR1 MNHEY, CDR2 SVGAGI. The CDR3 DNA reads TGTGCCAGCAGTTACTCGAGCCCAGATACGCAGTATTTT. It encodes CASSYSSPDTQYF.

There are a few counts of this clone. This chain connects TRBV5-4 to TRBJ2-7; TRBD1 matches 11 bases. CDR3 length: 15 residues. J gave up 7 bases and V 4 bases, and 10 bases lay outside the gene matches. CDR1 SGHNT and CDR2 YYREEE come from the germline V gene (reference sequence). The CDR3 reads CASSPRTGGIREQYF. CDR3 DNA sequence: TGTGCCAGCAGCCCGAGGACAGGGGGCATACGGGAGCAGTACTTC.

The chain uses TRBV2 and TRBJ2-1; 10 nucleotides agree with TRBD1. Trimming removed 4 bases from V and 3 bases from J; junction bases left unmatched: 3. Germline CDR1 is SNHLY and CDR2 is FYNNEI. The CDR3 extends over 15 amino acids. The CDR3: CASSAGQGDYNEQFF. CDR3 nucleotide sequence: TGTGCCAGCAGTGCTGGACAGGGGGACTACAATGAGCAGTTCTTC. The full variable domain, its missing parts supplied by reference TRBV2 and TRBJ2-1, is EPEVTQTPSHQVTQMGQEVILRCVPISNHLYFYWYRQILGQKVEFLVSFYNNEISEKSEIFDDQFSVERPDGSNFTLKIRSTKLEDSAMYFCASSAGQGDYNEQFFGPGTRLTVL.

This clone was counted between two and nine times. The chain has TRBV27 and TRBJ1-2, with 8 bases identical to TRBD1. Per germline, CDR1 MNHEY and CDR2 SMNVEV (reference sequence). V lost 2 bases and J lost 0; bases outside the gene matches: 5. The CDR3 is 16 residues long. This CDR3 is CASSLTDRGANYGYTF. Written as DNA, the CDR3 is TGTGCCAGCAGTTTAACAGACAGGGGAGCTAACTATGGCTACACCTTC.

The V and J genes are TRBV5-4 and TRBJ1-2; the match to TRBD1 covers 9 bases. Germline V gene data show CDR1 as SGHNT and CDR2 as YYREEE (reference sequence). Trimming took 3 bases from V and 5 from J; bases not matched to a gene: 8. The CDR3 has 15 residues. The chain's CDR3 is CASSSITGGGYGYTF. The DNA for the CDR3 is TGTGCCAGCAGCTCAATTACAGGGGGCGGGTATGGCTACACCTTC.